This T cell receptor (beta chain) was sequenced in a study of blood T cell repertoires in COVID-19. The protocol was immunoSEQ multiplex PCR, while the TCRdb copy is restricted to in-frame clones and leaves out a portion. The table has under 85,000 clones, more than 75% seen once. V shed 6 bases, J shed 7 bases, and the junction held 8 bases outside the gene matches. The CDR3 length is 15 residues. The germline CDR1 and CDR2 sequences are ENHRY and SYGVKD. The sequence came from a man aged 35-49 years with COVID-19, enrolled during active disease. Material: peripheral blood. The V and J genes are TRBV10-3 and TRBJ2-2; 10 bases are shared with TRBD2. The CDR3 is CAIRGSGGSIGELFF. In DNA, the CDR3 is TGTGCCATCAGGGGTAGCGGGGGGTCCATCGGGGAGCTGTTTTTT.